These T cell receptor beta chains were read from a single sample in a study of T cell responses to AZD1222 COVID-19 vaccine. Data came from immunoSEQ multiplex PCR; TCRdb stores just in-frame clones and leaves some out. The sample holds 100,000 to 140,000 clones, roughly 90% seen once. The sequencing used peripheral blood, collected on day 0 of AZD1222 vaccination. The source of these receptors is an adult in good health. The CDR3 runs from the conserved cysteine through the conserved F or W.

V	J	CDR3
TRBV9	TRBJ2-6	CASSVMGHTRSGANVLTF
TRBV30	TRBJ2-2	CAWSVTGELFF
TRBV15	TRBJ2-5	CATKAGENQETQYF
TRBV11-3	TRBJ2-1	CASSWSSGSSSYNEQFF
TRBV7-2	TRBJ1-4	CASSLVQGRDEKLFF
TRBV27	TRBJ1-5	CASSLRPGQGLNQPQHF
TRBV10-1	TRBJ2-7	CASTSNTYEQYF
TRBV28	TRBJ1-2	CASSRGREGYTF
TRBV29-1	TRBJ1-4	CSVDVPDESEKLFF
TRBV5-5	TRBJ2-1	CASRSDSSYNEQFF
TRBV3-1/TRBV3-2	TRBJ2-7	CASSQDLSAGHPTYEQYF
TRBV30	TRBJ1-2	CAWSTSGAGFGYTF
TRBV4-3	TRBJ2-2	CASSQVGLAGVRRSGELFF
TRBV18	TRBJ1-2	CASSPELRSGYTF
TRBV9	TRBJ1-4	CASSVQGLGSRNIEKLFF
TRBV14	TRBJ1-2	CASSLLPETGDGYTF
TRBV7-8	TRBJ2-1	CASKTSGGLNEQFF
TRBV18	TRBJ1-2	CASSPAGSPNYGYTF
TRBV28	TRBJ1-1	CASSLSQGWYTEAFF
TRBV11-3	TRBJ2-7	CASSSGTGYEQYF
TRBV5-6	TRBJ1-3	CASSLAPTALGNTIYF
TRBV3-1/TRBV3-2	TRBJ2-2	CASSPGTSGMIGELFF
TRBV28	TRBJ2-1	CASSSYSGYNEQFF
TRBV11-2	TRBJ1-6	CASSLTGAVYSPLHF
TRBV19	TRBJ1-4	CASSYWDGGKTNEKLFF
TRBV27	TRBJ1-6	CASSPGQGKPGSPLHF
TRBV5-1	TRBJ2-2	CASSLRDRLTGELFF
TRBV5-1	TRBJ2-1	CASRLRTGGGNEQFF
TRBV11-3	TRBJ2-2	CASSLGRTGELFF